This T cell receptor (beta chain) emerged from a study of chemoradiotherapy in HPV16-positive cancers. Here immunoSEQ multiplex PCR was the method, and the copy in TCRdb shows in-frame clones only, minus some. The sample has approximately 1,500 clones, approximately 85% seen once. This CDR3 comprises 15 residues. Germline CDR1 and CDR2: MNHEY and SMNVEV (reference sequence). The V end was cut by 2 bases, the J end by 1 base, with 6 bases between. The clonotype comes from a human donor with HPV-associated anogenital cancer. The specimen comprised tumor tissue, sampled from a patient who underwent chemoradiotherapy. This chain uses TRBV27 with TRBJ1-6; the D is unclear. Here the CDR3 reads CASSLRVSYNSPLHF. The CDR3 DNA sequence: TGTGCCAGCAGTTTAAGGGTTTCCTATAATTCACCCCTCCACTTT.